This entry describes one T cell receptor beta chain. The CDR3 extends over 20 amino acids. Germline values: CDR1 LNHDA, CDR2 SQIVND (reference sequence). Deletions cut 3 bases from V and 3 bases from J, with 27 bases between. Sample time point: after neoadjuvant nivolumab, at surgical resection. The method was immunoSEQ multiplex PCR; TCRdb's version includes in-frame clones alone and lacks a portion of them. The sample holds approximately 68,000 clones, roughly nine tenths seen once. The sample originates from a study of neoadjuvant anti-PD-1 for oral cavity cancer. As for the study in general: Patients mostly received three to four biweekly nivolumab doses at 3 mg/kg before surgery.

V is TRBV19 and J is TRBJ2-1, with D maybe TRBD2 (7 bases). Sequencing was performed on PBMCs, taken after nivolumab (anti-PD-1) treatment. This TCR was recovered from a person between 40 and 85 years old with oral cavity squamous cell carcinoma. In DNA form, the CDR3 reads TGTGCCAGTAGTATTGCCCTGGGGGGGCTGGCCCCGAGGATCTACAATGAGCAGTTCTTC. Translation gives CASSIALGGLAPRIYNEQFF.